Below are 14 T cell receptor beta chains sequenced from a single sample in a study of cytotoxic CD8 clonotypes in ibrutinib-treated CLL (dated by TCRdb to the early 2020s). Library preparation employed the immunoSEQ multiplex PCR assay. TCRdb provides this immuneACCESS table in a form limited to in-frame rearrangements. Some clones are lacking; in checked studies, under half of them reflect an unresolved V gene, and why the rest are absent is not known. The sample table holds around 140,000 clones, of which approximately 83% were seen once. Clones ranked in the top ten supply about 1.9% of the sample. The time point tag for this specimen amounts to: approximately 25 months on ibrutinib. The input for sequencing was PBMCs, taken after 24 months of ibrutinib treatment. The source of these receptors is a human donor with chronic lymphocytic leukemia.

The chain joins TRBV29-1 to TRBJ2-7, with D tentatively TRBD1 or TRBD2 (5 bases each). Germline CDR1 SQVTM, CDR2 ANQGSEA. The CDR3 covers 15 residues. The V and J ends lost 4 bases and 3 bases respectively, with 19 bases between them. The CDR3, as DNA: TGCAGCGTTGCACCCGGGGCAAACATGGACTACGAGCAGTACTTC. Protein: CSVAPGANMDYEQYF.

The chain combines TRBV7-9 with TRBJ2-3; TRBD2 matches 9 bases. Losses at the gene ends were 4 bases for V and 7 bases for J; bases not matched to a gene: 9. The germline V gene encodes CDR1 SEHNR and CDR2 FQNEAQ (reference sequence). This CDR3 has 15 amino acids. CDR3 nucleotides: TGTGCCAGCAGCTCAGAGACTAGCGGCCCTTATACGCAGTATTTT. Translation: CASSSETSGPYTQYF. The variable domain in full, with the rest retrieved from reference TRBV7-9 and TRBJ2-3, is DTGVSQNPRHKITKRGQNVTFRCDPISEHNRLYWYRQTLGQGPEFLTYFQNEAQLEKSRLLSDRFSAERPKGSFSTLEIQRTEQGDSAMYLCASSSETSGPYTQYFGPGTRLTVL.

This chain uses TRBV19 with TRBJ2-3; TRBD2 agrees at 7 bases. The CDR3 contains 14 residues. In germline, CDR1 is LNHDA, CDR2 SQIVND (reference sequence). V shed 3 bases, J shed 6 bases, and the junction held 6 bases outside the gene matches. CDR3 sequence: CASSIGLVTDTQYF. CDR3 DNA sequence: TGTGCCAGTAGTATCGGACTAGTTACTGATACGCAGTATTTT.

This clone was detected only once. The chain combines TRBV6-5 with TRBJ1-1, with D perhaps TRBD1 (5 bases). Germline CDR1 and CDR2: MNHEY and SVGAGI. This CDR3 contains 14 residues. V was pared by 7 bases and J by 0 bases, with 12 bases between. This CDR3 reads CASKRTPMNTEAFF. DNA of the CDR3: TGTGCCAGCAAACGGACACCAATGAACACTGAAGCTTTCTTT.

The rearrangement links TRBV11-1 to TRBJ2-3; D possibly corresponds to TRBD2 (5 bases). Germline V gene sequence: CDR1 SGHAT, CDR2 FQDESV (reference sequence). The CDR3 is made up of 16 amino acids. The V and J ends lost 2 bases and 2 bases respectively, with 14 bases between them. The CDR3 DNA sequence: TGTGCCAGCAGCTTATTTCTAGCTGTTTCCACAGATACGCAGTATTTT. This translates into CASSLFLAVSTDTQYF. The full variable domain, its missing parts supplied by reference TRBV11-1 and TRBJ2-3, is EAEVAQSPRYKITEKSQAVAFWCDPISGHATLYWYRQILGQGPELLVQFQDESVVDDSQLPKDRFSAERLKGVDSTLKIQPAELGDSAMYLCASSLFLAVSTDTQYFGPGTRLTVL.

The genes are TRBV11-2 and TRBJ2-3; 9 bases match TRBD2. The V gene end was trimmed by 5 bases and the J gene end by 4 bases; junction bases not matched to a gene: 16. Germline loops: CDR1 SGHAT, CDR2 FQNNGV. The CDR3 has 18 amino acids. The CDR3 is CASSPLPQAGGLPDTQYF. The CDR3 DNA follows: TGTGCCAGCAGCCCCCTACCTCAGGCGGGAGGGCTGCCAGATACGCAGTATTTT.

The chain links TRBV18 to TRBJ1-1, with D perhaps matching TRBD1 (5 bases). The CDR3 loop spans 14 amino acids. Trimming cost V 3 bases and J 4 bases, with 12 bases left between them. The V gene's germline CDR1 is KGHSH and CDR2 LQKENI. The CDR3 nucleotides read TGTGCCAGCTCACCGCGGCAGGGCTTCACTGAAGCTTTCTTT. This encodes CASSPRQGFTEAFF.

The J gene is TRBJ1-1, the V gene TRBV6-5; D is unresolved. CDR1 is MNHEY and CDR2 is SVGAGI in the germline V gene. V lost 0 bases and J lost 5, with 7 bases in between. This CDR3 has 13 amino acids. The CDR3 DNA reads TGTGCCAGCAGTTACTCGATGGGGACTGAAGCTTTCTTT. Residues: CASSYSMGTEAFF.

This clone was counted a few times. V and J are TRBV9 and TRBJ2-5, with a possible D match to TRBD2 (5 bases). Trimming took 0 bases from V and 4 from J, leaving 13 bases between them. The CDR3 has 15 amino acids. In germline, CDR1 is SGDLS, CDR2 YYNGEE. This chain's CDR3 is CASSVGGSAGETQYF. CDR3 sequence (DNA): TGTGCCAGCAGCGTAGGTGGTAGCGCGGGAGAGACCCAGTACTTC.

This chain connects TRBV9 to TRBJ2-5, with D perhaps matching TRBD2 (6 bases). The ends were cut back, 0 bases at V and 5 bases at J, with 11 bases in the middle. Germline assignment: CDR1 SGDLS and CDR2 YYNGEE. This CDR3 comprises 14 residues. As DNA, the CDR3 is TGTGCCAGCAGCGTAGTGGCTAGCGCCGAGACCCAGTACTTC. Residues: CASSVVASAETQYF.

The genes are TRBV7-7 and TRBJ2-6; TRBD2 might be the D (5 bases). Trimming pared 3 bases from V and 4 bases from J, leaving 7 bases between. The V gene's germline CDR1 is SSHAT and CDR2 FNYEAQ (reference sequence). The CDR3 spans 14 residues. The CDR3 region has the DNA TGTGCCAGCAGCTTGACTACCGGGGCCAACGTCCTGACTTTC. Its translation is CASSLTTGANVLTF.

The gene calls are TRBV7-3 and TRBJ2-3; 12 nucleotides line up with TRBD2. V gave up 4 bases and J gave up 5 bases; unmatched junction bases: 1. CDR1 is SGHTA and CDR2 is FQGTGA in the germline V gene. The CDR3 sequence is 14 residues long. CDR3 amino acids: CASSSGLAGDTQYF. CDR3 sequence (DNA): TGTGCCAGCAGCTCGGGACTAGCGGGAGATACGCAGTATTTT.

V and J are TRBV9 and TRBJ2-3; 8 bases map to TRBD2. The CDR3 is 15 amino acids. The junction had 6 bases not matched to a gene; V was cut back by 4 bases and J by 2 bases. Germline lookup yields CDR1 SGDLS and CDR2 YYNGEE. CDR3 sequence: CASSLTSAHTDTQYF. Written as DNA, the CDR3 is TGTGCCAGCAGCCTGACTAGCGCCCACACAGATACGCAGTATTTT.

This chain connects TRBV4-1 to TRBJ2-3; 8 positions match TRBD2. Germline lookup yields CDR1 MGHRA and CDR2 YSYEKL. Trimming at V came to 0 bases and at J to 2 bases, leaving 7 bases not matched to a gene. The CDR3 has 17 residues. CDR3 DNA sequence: TGCGCCAGCAGCCAAGATTTTCTAGCGGGTTACACAGATACGCAGTATTTT. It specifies CASSQDFLAGYTDTQYF.